The 24 T cell receptor beta chains in this list originate from one sample, sequenced in a study of T cell repertoires in cytomegalovirus infection (dated by TCRdb to between 2017 and 2020). The sequencer listed for this sample is Illumina HiSeq 1500. The public reads were reanalyzed by TCRdb: fastp trimming at Q25, MiXCR alignment, in-frame beta chains only. All rows with the same CDR3 protein become a single entry with the most common DNA and genes. The table for this sample lists roughly 300,000 distinct CDR3 sequences; about 26% of them were counted only once. Of the sample, about 14% falls within the top ten clones. The sequenced material came from PBMCs. The receptors shown here come from a human donor in good health (CMV status not recorded). Some clones in this sample may be carry-over from other donors' samples.

J is TRBJ2-1 and V is TRBV25-1, with D maybe TRBD1 (5 bases). Deletions cut 2 bases from V and 9 bases from J, with 17 bases between. Germline V gene lookup returns CDR1 MGHDK and CDR2 SYGVNS. The CDR3 extends over 15 amino acids. CDR3 DNA sequence: TGTGCCAGCAGTGAAACCAGGGCCCCTGATCTTGAGCAGTTCTTC. Translating gives CASSETRAPDLEQFF. The full variable domain, its missing parts supplied by reference TRBV25-1 and TRBJ2-1, is EADIYQTPRYLVIGTGKKITLECSQTMGHDKMYWYQQDPGMELHLIHYSYGVNSTEKGDLSSESTVSRIRTEHFPLTLESARPSHTSQYLCASSETRAPDLEQFFGPGTRLTVL.

In this sample, this clonotype turned up a few times. At one end the junction does not follow the germline gene, possibly because of a read error. CDR3 sequence reads: CASSLLGLNEQFF. DNA of the CDR3: TGTGCTAGCAGCTTACTAGGGCTCAATGAGCAGTTCTTC. The V call is TRBV7-7, the J call TRBJ2-1, with D perhaps matching TRBD2 (5 bases). The CDR3 runs to 13 residues. CDR1 is SSHAT, CDR2 FNYEAQ, per germline (reference sequence).

This clonotype showed up just a few times. V gene TRBV3-1 combines with J gene TRBJ1-1; D remains unclear. V shed 4 bases and J shed 0 bases, with 15 bases lying between them. The CDR3 spans 16 residues. Germline-derived CDR1 and CDR2 are LGHDT and YNNKEL (reference sequence). This CDR3 is CASSPAAGRMNTEAFF. CDR3 sequence (DNA): TGTGCCAGCAGCCCCGCGGCGGGTCGTATGAACACTGAAGCTTTCTTT.

This clonotype was seen many times. V usage is TRBV7-2 and J usage is TRBJ1-2; no clear D gene. The CDR3 runs 16 residues. Germline assignment: CDR1 SGHTA and CDR2 FQGNSA. V was pared by 1 base and J by 0 bases, with 12 bases between. The CDR3: CASSLGLALPNYGYTF. The CDR3 DNA follows: TGTGCCAGCAGCTTAGGACTGGCACTACCTAACTATGGCTACACCTTC.

This chain connects TRBV4-2 to TRBJ1-5, with TRBD1 matching 8 bases. The length of the CDR3 is 16 residues. The junction had 4 bases not matched to a gene; V was cut back by 3 bases and J by 0 bases. Germline values: CDR1 LGHNA, CDR2 YNFKEQ. DNA for the CDR3: TGTGCCAGCAGCCAGCTGACAGGGGATAGCAATCAGCCCCAGCATTTT. It translates to CASSQLTGDSNQPQHF.

The rearrangement uses TRBV7-2 and TRBJ2-3; a weak D match, TRBD2 (6 bases). CDR1 and CDR2 from the germline V gene are SGHTA and FQGNSA. CDR3 size: 17 residues. Trimming removed 8 bases at V and 1 base at J, with 22 bases between. The CDR3 DNA follows: TGTGCCAGCTCATACCCGAGACATCCTAGCGGCACAGATACGCAGTATTTT. Encoded protein: CASSYPRHPSGTDTQYF.

This clonotype showed up just a few times. The chain combines TRBV12-3 or TRBV12-4 with TRBJ2-7; 7 bases line up with TRBD1. Unmatched junction bases numbered 2, after V lost 3 bases and J lost 0 bases. This CDR3 is 14 amino acids long. CDR3 nucleotide sequence: TGTGCCAGCAGTTTTGGGACAGCCTCCTACGAGCAGTACTTC. It is translated as CASSFGTASYEQYF.

This clonotype came up a few times. The chain has TRBV20-1 and TRBJ2-7; 8 nucleotides line up with TRBD2. V lost 4 bases and J lost 6; bases outside the gene matches: 5. This CDR3 spans 12 amino acids. Per the germline V gene, CDR1 is DFQATT and CDR2 is SNEGSKA (reference sequence). The CDR3 loop is CSATGGVGEQYF. CDR3 bases: TGCAGTGCTACGGGGGGGGTGGGCGAGCAGTACTTC.

This clonotype was detected many times. The rearrangement joins TRBV11-2 to TRBJ2-3, with TRBD2 as a possible D gene (5 bases). CDR1 and CDR2 (germline): SGHAT, FQNNGV. With 2 bases removed from V and 6 bases from J, the gap between germline ends came to 18 bases. This CDR3 comprises 16 residues. CDR3 bases: TGTGCCAGCAGCTTAATTAGGCTAGCCTTAGGGGATACGCAGTATTTT. Translating gives CASSLIRLALGDTQYF.

This clonotype was observed many times. The rearrangement uses TRBV7-2 and TRBJ2-3; D gene unclear. The CDR3 is made up of 14 amino acids. The germline CDR1 and CDR2 sequences are SGHTA and FQGNSA. Trimming shortened V by 7 bases and J by 2 bases, and 13 bases separated the two germline ends. The CDR3 here is CASKTERLTDTQYF. The CDR3 coding sequence is TGTGCCAGCAAGACGGAGAGACTCACAGATACGCAGTATTTT. The entire variable domain, with the rest obtained from reference TRBV7-2 and TRBJ2-3, is as follows: GAGVSQSPSNKVTEKGKDVELRCDPISGHTALYWYRQSLGQGLEFLIYFQGNSAPDKSGLPSDRFSAERTGGSVSTLTIQRTQQEDSAVYLCASKTERLTDTQYFGPGTRLTVL.

CDR3 residues: CASSFSPYRDTQYF. The CDR3 coding sequence is TGTGCCAGCAGTTTCTCCCCATACCGAGATACGCAGTATTTT. This chain connects TRBV12-3 or TRBV12-4 to TRBJ2-3; D uncertain. The CDR3 is made up of 14 amino acids. V lost 3 bases, J lost 5 bases, and 12 bases lay in between.

The chain recombines TRBV7-2 with TRBJ1-1; TRBD1 is a possible D gene (5 bases). This CDR3 is 15 amino acids long. Germline lookup yields CDR1 SGHTA and CDR2 FQGNSA. Trimming removed 1 base at V and 3 bases at J, with 12 bases between. CDR3 nucleotide sequence: TGTGCCAGCAGCTTAGTGGGGGGGGTCTACACTGAAGCTTTCTTT. Its translation is CASSLVGGVYTEAFF.

This chain connects TRBV28 to TRBJ2-3; D possibly uses TRBD1 or TRBD2 (5 bases each). The germline V gene has CDR1 MDHEN and CDR2 SYDVKM. The CDR3 covers 16 residues. The V gene lost 5 bases and the J gene lost 1 base, with 16 bases spanning the gap. The CDR3 is CASSPNAPGRTDTQYF. The CDR3 region has the DNA TGTGCCAGCAGTCCCAATGCCCCGGGACGCACAGATACGCAGTATTTT.

This clonotype turned up a few times. J is TRBJ2-5 and V is TRBV24-1; TRBD1 matches at 7 bases. Per the germline V gene, CDR1 is KGHDR and CDR2 is SFDVKD. The CDR3 is 16 residues long. Trimming took 2 bases from V and 0 from J; bases not matched to a gene: 5. In DNA, the CDR3 is TGTGCCACCAGTGATTCGGCCAGGGGGTACCAAGAGACCCAGTACTTC. Translating it yields CATSDSARGYQETQYF.

The sample holds many counts of this clonotype. For the CDR3, the DNA is TGTGCCAGCAGCCTCACACTAGCGGGGGATGGATACATTCAGTACTTC. Amino acids: CASSLTLAGDGYIQYF. The rearrangement uses TRBV11-2 and TRBJ2-4; 11 nucleotides match TRBD2. The CDR3 spans 16 residues. Germline CDR1 reads SGHAT; CDR2 reads FQNNGV. Trimming cost V 5 bases and J 8 bases; bases outside gene matches: 11.

The chain has TRBV28 and TRBJ2-3, with 8 bases identical to TRBD2. This CDR3 contains 16 residues. The germline CDR1 and CDR2 sequences are MDHEN and SYDVKM. The junction had 8 bases not matched to a gene; V was cut back by 4 bases and J by 2 bases. In DNA form, the CDR3 reads TGTGCCAGCAGTTCTGCCAGCGGGAGCCTCACAGATACGCAGTATTTT. Translating it yields CASSSASGSLTDTQYF.

This clonotype was seen many times. The chain recombines TRBV4-3 with TRBJ2-3; D not resolved. The CDR3 totals 15 residues. Germline values: CDR1 LGHNA, CDR2 YSLEER. Trimming took 0 bases from V and 0 from J, leaving 7 bases between them. The CDR3 bases are TGCGCCAGCAGCCAAGATATCACTAGCACAGATACGCAGTATTTT. This encodes CASSQDITSTDTQYF.

CDR3 protein: CATSDTGLAGGTSTDTQYF. CDR3 nucleotides: TGTGCCACCAGTGACACGGGACTAGCGGGGGGGACTAGCACAGATACGCAGTATTTT. The chain recombines TRBV24-1 with TRBJ2-3; 16 bases are shared with TRBD2. Germline lookup yields CDR1 KGHDR and CDR2 SFDVKD. V shed 4 bases and J 0 bases; nucleotides not matched to a gene: 6. This CDR3 region has 19 residues.

This clonotype appeared many times. The genes are TRBV27 and TRBJ2-3, with 13 bases fitting TRBD2. The length of the CDR3 is 17 residues. Unmatched junction bases numbered 12, after V lost 6 bases and J lost 6 bases. Germline CDR1 reads MNHEY; CDR2 reads SMNVEV (reference sequence). The CDR3 bases are TGTGCCAGCAGAAGGGGACTAGCGGGGATTCCTTCCGATACGCAGTATTTT. This gives the protein CASRRGLAGIPSDTQYF.

This rearrangement joins TRBV29-1 to TRBJ1-1, with D perhaps matching TRBD1 (5 bases). The CDR3 has 13 amino acids. V was cut by 7 bases and J by 2 bases, with 14 bases left in between. Germline assignment: CDR1 SQVTM and CDR2 ANQGSEA. CDR3 sequence reads: CSAHGGGNTEAFF. The CDR3 nucleotides read TGCAGCGCCCACGGCGGGGGAAACACTGAAGCTTTCTTT.

The V gene is TRBV12-3 or TRBV12-4, the J gene TRBJ1-6; 8 positions match TRBD1. There are 14 residues in the CDR3. V dropped 3 bases and J dropped 5; count of bases not matched to a gene: 0. The CDR3 sequence is CASSLTGDNSPLHF. Here the CDR3 DNA reads TGTGCCAGCAGTTTGACAGGGGATAATTCACCCCTCCACTTT.

The rearrangement uses TRBV28 and TRBJ1-1, with TRBD1 matching over 8 bases. CDR3 length: 15 residues. The V segment lost 4 bases and the J segment 4 bases; nucleotides outside the gene matches: 8. Germline CDR1 reads MDHEN; CDR2 reads SYDVKM. The CDR3 DNA is TGTGCCAGCAGTTCCTTACAGGGGGGGGCCACTGAAGCTTTCTTT. This codes for CASSSLQGGATEAFF.

This clonotype was detected many times. V usage is TRBV7-8 and J usage is TRBJ2-1; 12 nucleotides align to TRBD2. With 1 base clipped from V and 4 bases from J, the junction kept 14 bases outside the gene matches. This CDR3 spans 20 amino acids. Looked up from germline, CDR1 is SGHVS and CDR2 is FQNEAQ. As DNA, the CDR3 is TGTGCCAGCAGCTTAGGGATTAGGCTAGCGGGGGGGCCTCTGTACAATGAGCAGTTCTTC. Amino acid sequence: CASSLGIRLAGGPLYNEQFF.

The chain joins TRBV11-2 to TRBJ2-7; possible D gene TRBD2, 5 bases. Trimming cost V 5 bases and J 4 bases, with 12 bases left between them. Germline loops: CDR1 SGHAT, CDR2 FQNNGV. This CDR3 region has 13 residues. The CDR3 protein is CASSPTTGYEQYF. CDR3 DNA: TGTGCCAGCAGCCCCACGACGGGGTACGAGCAGTACTTC. The full variable domain, in which reference TRBV11-2 and TRBJ2-7 provide the parts outside the CDR3, is EAGVAQSPRYKIIEKRQSVAFWCNPISGHATLYWYQQILGQGPKLLIQFQNNGVVDDSQLPKDRFSAERLKGVDSTLKIQPAKLEDSAVYLCASSPTTGYEQYFGPGTRLTVT.